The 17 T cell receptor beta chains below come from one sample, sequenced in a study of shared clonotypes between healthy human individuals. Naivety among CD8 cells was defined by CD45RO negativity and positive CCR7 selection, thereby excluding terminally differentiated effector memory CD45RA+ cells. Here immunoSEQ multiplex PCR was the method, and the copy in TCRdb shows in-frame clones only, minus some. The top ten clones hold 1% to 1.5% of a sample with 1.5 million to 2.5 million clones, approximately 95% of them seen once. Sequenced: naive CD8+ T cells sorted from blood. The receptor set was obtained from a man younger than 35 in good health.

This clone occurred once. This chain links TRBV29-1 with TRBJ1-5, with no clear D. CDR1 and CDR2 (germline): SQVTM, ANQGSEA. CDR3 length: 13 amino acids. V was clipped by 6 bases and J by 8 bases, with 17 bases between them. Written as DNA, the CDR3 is TGCAGCGTGGACGAGGGAATCGGGGAGCCCCAGCATTTT. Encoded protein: CSVDEGIGEPQHF. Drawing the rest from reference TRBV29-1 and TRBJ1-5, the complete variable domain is SAVISQKPSRDICQRGTSLTIQCQVDSQVTMMFWYRQQPGQSLTLIATANQGSEATYESGFVIDKFPISRPNLTFSTLTVSNMSPEDSSIYLCSVDEGIGEPQHFGDGTRLSIL.

CDR3 sequence reads: CAVGSGGELFF. The CDR3 nucleotides read TGTGCCGTAGGTTCGGGCGGGGAGCTGTTTTTT. This sequence joins TRBV11-2 and TRBJ2-2; D remains ambiguous. V was clipped by 11 bases and J by 7 bases, with 11 bases between them. This CDR3 contains 11 residues. The germline V gene has CDR1 SGHAT and CDR2 FQNNGV.

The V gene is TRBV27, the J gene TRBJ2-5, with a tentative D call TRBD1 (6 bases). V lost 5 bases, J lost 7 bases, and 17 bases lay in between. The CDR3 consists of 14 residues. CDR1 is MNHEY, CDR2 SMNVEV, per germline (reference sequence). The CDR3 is CASSVQGPHGTQYF. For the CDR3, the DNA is TGTGCCAGCAGTGTACAGGGCCCTCATGGGACCCAGTACTTC.

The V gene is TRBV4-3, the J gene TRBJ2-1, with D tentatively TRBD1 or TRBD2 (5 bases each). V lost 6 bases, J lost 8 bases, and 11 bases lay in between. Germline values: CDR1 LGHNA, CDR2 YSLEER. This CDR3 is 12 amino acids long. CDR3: CASSPEGHEQFF. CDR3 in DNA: TGCGCCAGCAGTCCTGAGGGACATGAGCAGTTCTTC.

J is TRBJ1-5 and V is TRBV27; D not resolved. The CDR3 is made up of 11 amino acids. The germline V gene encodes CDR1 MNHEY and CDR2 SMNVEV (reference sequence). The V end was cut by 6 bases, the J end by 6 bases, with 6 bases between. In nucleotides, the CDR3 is TGTGCCAGCAGCCGCGGTCAGCCCCAGCATTTT. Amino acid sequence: CASSRGQPQHF.

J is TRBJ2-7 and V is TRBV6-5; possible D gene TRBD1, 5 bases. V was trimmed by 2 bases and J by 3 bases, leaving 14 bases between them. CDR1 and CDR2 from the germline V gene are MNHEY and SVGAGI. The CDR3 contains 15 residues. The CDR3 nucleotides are TGTGCCAGCAGTTACACGACAGAGTTCTTCTACGAGCAGTACTTC. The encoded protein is CASSYTTEFFYEQYF.

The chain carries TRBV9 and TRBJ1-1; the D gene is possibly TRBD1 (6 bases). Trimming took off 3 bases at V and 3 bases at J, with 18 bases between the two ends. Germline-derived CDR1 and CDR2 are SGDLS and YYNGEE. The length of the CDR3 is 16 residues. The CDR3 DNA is TGTGCCAGCAGCGATACCTTCGGGCAGGGGTACACTGAAGCTTTCTTT. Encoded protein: CASSDTFGQGYTEAFF.

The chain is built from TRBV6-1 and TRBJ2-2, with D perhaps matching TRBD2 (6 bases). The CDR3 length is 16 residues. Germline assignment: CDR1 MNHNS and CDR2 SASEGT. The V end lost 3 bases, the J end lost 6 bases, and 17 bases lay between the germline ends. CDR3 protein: CASSDWYGSSAGELFF. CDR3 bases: TGTGCCAGCAGTGATTGGTACGGGTCTAGCGCCGGGGAGCTGTTTTTT.

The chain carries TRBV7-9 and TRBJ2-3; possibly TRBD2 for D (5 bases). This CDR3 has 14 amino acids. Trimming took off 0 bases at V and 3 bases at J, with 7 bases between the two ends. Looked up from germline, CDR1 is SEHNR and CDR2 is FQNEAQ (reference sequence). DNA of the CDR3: TGTGCCAGCAGCTTAGCGTCGGGAACAGATACGCAGTATTTT. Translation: CASSLASGTDTQYF.

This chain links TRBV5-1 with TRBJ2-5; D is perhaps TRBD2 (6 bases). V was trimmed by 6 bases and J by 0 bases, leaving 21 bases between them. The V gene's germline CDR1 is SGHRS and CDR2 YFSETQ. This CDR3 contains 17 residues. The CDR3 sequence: CASNSYGSVENQETQYF. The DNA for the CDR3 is TGCGCCAGCAATTCATACGGGAGCGTGGAAAACCAAGAGACCCAGTACTTC.

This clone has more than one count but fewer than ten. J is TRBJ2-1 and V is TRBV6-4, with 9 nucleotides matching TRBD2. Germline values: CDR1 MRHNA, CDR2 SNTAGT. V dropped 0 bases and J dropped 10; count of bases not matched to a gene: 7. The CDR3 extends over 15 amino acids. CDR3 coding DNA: TGTGCCAGCAGTGACTCGACTAGCGGTCGGAAGGAGCAGTTCTTC. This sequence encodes CASSDSTSGRKEQFF.

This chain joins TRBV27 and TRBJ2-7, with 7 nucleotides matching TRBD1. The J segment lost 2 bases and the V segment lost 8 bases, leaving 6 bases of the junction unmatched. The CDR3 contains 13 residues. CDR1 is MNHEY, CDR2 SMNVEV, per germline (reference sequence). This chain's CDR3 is CASAPGQTYEQYF. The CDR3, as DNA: TGTGCCAGCGCGCCGGGACAGACCTACGAGCAGTACTTC.

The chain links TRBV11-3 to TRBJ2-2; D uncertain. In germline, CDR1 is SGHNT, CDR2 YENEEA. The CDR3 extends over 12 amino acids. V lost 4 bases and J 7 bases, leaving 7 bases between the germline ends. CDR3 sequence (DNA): TGTGCCAGCAGCTCCTTTAACGGGGAGCTGTTTTTT. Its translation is CASSSFNGELFF.

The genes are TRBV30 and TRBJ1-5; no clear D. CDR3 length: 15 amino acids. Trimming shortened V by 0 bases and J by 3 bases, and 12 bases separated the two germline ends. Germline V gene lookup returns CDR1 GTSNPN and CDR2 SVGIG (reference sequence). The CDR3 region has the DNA TGTGCCTGGAGTGTACCTGGTACAATCAATCAGCCCCAGCATTTT. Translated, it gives CAWSVPGTINQPQHF.

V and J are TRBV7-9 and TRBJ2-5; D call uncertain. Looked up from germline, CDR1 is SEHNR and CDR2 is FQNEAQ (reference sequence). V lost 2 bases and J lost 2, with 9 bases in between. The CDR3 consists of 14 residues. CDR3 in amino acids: CASSLIEPQETQYF. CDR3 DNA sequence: TGTGCCAGCAGCTTAATCGAGCCTCAAGAGACCCAGTACTTC. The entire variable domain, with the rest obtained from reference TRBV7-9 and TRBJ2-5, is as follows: DTGVSQNPRHKITKRGQNVTFRCDPISEHNRLYWYRQTLGQGPEFLTYFQNEAQLEKSRLLSDRFSAERPKGSFSTLEIQRTEQGDSAMYLCASSLIEPQETQYFGPGTRLLVL.

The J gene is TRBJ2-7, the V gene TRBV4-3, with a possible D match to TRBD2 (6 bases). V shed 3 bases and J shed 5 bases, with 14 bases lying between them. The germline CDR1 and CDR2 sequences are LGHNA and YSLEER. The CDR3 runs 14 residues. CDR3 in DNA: TGCGCCAGCAGCCACCAAGGACTATCGGACGAGCAGTACTTC. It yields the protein CASSHQGLSDEQYF.

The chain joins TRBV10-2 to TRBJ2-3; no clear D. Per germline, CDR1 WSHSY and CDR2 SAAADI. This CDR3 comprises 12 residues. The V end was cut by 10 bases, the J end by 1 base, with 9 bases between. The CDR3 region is CATSDGTDTQYF. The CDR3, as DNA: TGCGCCACCTCGGACGGCACAGATACGCAGTATTTT.